This T cell receptor beta chain stems from a study of T cell repertoires in cytomegalovirus infection. Regarding the study as a whole: Cumulative frequency (of public TCR beta family members) identified carriers of CMV plus the relevant HLA.

The V and J ends lost 2 bases and 3 bases respectively, with 14 bases between them. CDR3 length equals 16 residues. Germline V gives CDR1 MNHNS, CDR2 SASEGT. TCRdb analysed the reads with MiXCR anew, one entry per CDR3 protein. Among more than 250,000 distinct CDR3 sequences, more than 20% were seen once, and the ten largest hold about an eighth. This clonotype was seen repeatedly, ten times or more. The antigen remains undetermined. The chain links TRBV6-1 to TRBJ2-1; D is possibly TRBD2 (5 bases). The sequence was collected from a human donor in good health (CMV status not recorded). Some clones in this sample may be carry-over from other donors' samples. This material consisted of cultured PBMCs, taken from culture after CMV antigen stimulation. The CDR3 DNA sequence: TGTGCCAGCAGTGAATTGAGTACTAGATACTACAATGAGCAGTTCTTC. Protein product: CASSELSTRYYNEQFF.